One sample yielded the 22 T cell receptor beta chains listed below, sequenced in a study of blood T cells in healthy people across ages. It was with a sample-barcoded 5' primer and a J-beta primer mix that a second PCR of about 7 to 12 cycles was run. MiXCR was run by TCRdb on the 5' RACE reads, yielding one entry per CDR3 protein. This repertoire shows about 830,000 distinct CDR3 sequences, 58% found once; its top ten account for roughly 22%. The sequenced sample consisted of blood. All receptors derive from a man younger than 40 in good health.

This chain uses TRBV12-3 or TRBV12-4 with TRBJ1-6; D possibly corresponds to TRBD1 (5 bases). Trimming left V 6 bases short and J 8 bases short, with 8 bases between. The CDR3 covers 12 residues. CDR3 loop: CASRGGDSPLHF. The CDR3 nucleotides read TGTGCCAGCAGGGGAGGGGATTCACCCCTCCACTTT.

The chain uses TRBV2 and TRBJ1-5, with D maybe TRBD1 (5 bases). Germline V CDR1 and CDR2: SNHLY, FYNNEI. The CDR3 covers 21 residues. V gave up 0 bases and J gave up 4 bases, with 28 bases separating them. The CDR3 loop is CASSEAVYSIRVDSSNQPQHF. DNA for the CDR3: TGTGCCAGCAGTGAAGCGGTTTACAGTATTCGGGTCGACAGTTCAAATCAGCCCCAGCATTTT.

In this sample, this clonotype turned up once. The V gene is TRBV18, the J gene TRBJ2-5, with 9 bases aligning to TRBD2. CDR1 KGHSH and CDR2 LQKENI come from the germline V gene. The CDR3 totals 13 residues. After removal of 5 bases from V and 11 bases from J, the junction contained 9 bases not matched to a gene. The CDR3 spells CASSSAGGREQYF. The CDR3 DNA follows: TGTGCCAGCTCATCCGCGGGGGGGAGAGAGCAGTACTTC.

The CDR3 region has the DNA TGTGCCACCAGCCAAGTCTCCAGGGCTGAAGCTTTCTTT. Translated: CATSQVSRAEAFF. The chain combines TRBV15 with TRBJ1-1, with D possibly being TRBD1 (5 bases). V was cut by 5 bases and J by 6 bases, with 13 bases left in between. Germline V gene data show CDR1 as LNHNV and CDR2 as YYDKDF (reference sequence). The CDR3 spans 13 residues.

The chain combines TRBV25-1 with TRBJ2-1; D not resolved. The CDR3 spans 12 residues. The V gene's germline CDR1 is MGHDK and CDR2 SYGVNS. The germline V and J ends were trimmed by 1 base and 4 bases, with 2 bases remaining between them. CDR3 protein: CASSESYNEQFF. The DNA for the CDR3 is TGTGCCAGCAGTGAATCGTACAATGAGCAGTTCTTC.

This clonotype was recorded only once. The CDR3 region is CASSLGSGRVNEQYF. In nucleotides, the CDR3 is TGTGCCAGCAGCTTAGGGAGCGGGAGGGTTAACGAGCAGTACTTC. The chain joins TRBV7-2 to TRBJ2-5; the match to TRBD2 covers 10 bases. The J call is uncertain, as TRBJ2-7 better fits the DNA end. The CDR3 spans 15 residues. CDR1 SGHTA and CDR2 FQGNSA come from the germline V gene.

Regarding this clonotype: At one end the junction does not follow the germline gene, possibly because of a read error. The V and J genes are TRBV20-1 and TRBJ2-5; 9 bases align to TRBD2. Germline CDR1 DFQATT, CDR2 SNEGSKA (reference sequence). This CDR3 is 16 amino acids long. CDR3 region: CRAIGIRGGAEETQYF. CDR3 DNA: TGCCGTGCTATCGGTATCCGCGGGGGGGCCGAAGAGACCCAGTACTTC.

The table lists this clonotype with a few counts. The genes are TRBV29-1 and TRBJ2-5, with D unresolved. Deletions cut 6 bases from V and 7 bases from J, with 18 bases between. Germline CDR1 and CDR2: SQVTM and ANQGSEA. CDR3 size: 13 residues. The CDR3 DNA reads TGCAGCGTCGCACCGCAGGTTGAAGGGACCCAGTACTTC. As protein: CSVAPQVEGTQYF.

The V call is TRBV15, the J call TRBJ1-1; no reliable D call. Trimming pared 7 bases from V and 1 base from J, leaving 13 bases between. CDR3 length: 14 residues. Looked up from germline, CDR1 is LNHNV and CDR2 is YYDKDF (reference sequence). This CDR3 reads CATKSMVGNTEAFF. The DNA for the CDR3 is TGTGCCACCAAAAGCATGGTTGGGAACACTGAAGCTTTCTTT.

This clonotype was recorded only once. V gene TRBV5-1 combines with J gene TRBJ2-4; the D is unclear. The J call could be wrong; TRBJ2-5 is a better fit for the DNA end. This CDR3 has 12 residues. Germline lookup yields CDR1 SGHRS and CDR2 YFSETQ. CDR3 DNA sequence: TGCGCCAGCAGAGAAGGGCCGGAGACCCAGTACTTC. The encoded protein is CASREGPETQYF.

This clonotype was found a few times. This chain connects TRBV20-1 to TRBJ2-1; D may be TRBD1 (5 bases). Germline V gene lookup returns CDR1 DFQATT and CDR2 SNEGSKA (reference sequence). V gave up 5 bases and J gave up 6 bases, with 23 bases separating them. The CDR3 consists of 16 residues. DNA of the CDR3: TGCAGTGCTCCGACCATCCAGGGTTATGCGATCAATGAGCAGTTCTTC. Protein sequence: CSAPTIQGYAINEQFF.

This clonotype was recorded many times. The gene calls are TRBV6-6 and TRBJ1-6, with TRBD1 identical over 9 bases. The CDR3 totals 16 residues. The junction had 3 bases not matched to a gene; V was cut back by 6 bases and J by 0 bases. CDR1 and CDR2 from the germline V gene are MNHNY and SVGAGI (reference sequence). In DNA, the CDR3 is TGTGCCAGCAGAGGACAGGGGAGCTCCTATAATTCACCCCTCCACTTT. This encodes CASRGQGSSYNSPLHF.

The CDR3 nucleotides read TGTGCCAGCAGTTCCCCCGGGACAGGGAACCACGAGCAGTACTTC. It specifies CASSSPGTGNHEQYF. The chain recombines TRBV28 with TRBJ2-7; TRBD1 aligns across 9 bases. CDR1 is MDHEN, CDR2 SYDVKM, per germline. V was pared by 4 bases and J by 5 bases, with 9 bases of the junction left unmatched. The length of the CDR3 is 15 residues.

In its sample, this clonotype was seen a few times. The J gene is TRBJ2-7, the V gene TRBV20-1; 10 bases fit TRBD1. This CDR3 comprises 14 residues. CDR1 and CDR2 from the germline V gene are DFQATT and SNEGSKA (reference sequence). J lost 3 bases, V lost 3 bases, and 5 bases had no gene match. The CDR3 sequence is CSASYRDRGYEQYF. DNA for the CDR3: TGCAGTGCTAGTTACCGGGACAGGGGCTACGAGCAGTACTTC.

The rearrangement joins TRBV20-1 to TRBJ2-3; D is perhaps TRBD1 (5 bases). Trimming took off 0 bases at V and 2 bases at J, with 12 bases between the two ends. The CDR3 covers 15 residues. Germline CDR1 and CDR2: DFQATT and SNEGSKA (reference sequence). The CDR3 sequence is CSARDWQGVTDTQYF. CDR3 DNA: TGCAGTGCTAGAGATTGGCAGGGTGTCACAGATACGCAGTATTTT.

This chain joins TRBV5-1 and TRBJ2-5; possibly TRBD2 for D (5 bases). The CDR3 contains 15 residues. V was trimmed by 1 base and J by 11 bases, leaving 21 bases between them. CDR1 and CDR2 from the germline V gene are SGHRS and YFSETQ. The CDR3 nucleotides read TGCGCCAGCAGCTTGATGCCCGGGAATAGGGATGAGCAGTACTTC. Protein product: CASSLMPGNRDEQYF.

This clonotype was observed a single time. The V gene is TRBV5-4, the J gene TRBJ2-7; 13 bases line up with TRBD2. After removal of 0 bases from V and 1 base from J, the junction contained 7 bases not matched to a gene. The CDR3 consists of 18 residues. Germline V gene data show CDR1 as SGHNT and CDR2 as YYREEE (reference sequence). The CDR3 is CASSLGAGLAGRSYEQYF. The DNA of the CDR3 is TGTGCCAGCAGCTTGGGGGCGGGACTAGCGGGAAGATCCTACGAGCAGTACTTC.

This sequence joins TRBV20-1 and TRBJ2-1; 10 nucleotides match TRBD2. CDR1 DFQATT and CDR2 SNEGSKA come from the germline V gene (reference sequence). The CDR3 is 16 amino acids. Trimming at V came to 8 bases and at J to 0 bases, leaving 10 bases not matched to a gene. DNA for the CDR3: TGCAGTCACTTCAAGCGGGAGGGAATCTCCTACAATGAGCAGTTCTTC. It yields the protein CSHFKREGISYNEQFF.

The genes are TRBV13 and TRBJ2-6; D gene ambiguous. This CDR3 is built from 16 residues. Germline CDR1 PRHDT, CDR2 FYEKMQ (reference sequence). V was cut by 3 bases and J by 0 bases, with 9 bases left in between. CDR3 residues: CASSFPWSSGANVLTF. In DNA form, the CDR3 reads TGTGCCAGCAGCTTCCCATGGAGCTCTGGGGCCAACGTCCTGACTTTC.

The CDR3 DNA sequence: TGTGCCAGCAGCCAAGGTGTTCCCGGCGGGCGTCATACGCAGTATTTT. This sequence encodes CASSQGVPGGRHTQYF. The gene calls are TRBV3-1 and TRBJ2-3, with a weak D call TRBD2 (5 bases). From germline, CDR1 is LGHDT and CDR2 YNNKEL (reference sequence). V was cut by 1 base and J by 7 bases, with 18 bases left in between. This CDR3 is built from 16 residues.

The CDR3 DNA is TGTGCCAGCAGCAACCTCAGGGACCAGCCCCAGCATTTT. Translating it yields CASSNLRDQPQHF. The chain has TRBV6-2 or TRBV6-3 and TRBJ1-5, with a weak D call TRBD1 (5 bases). Germline V gives CDR1 MNHEY, CDR2 SVGEGT. The V and J ends lost 6 bases and 7 bases respectively, with 13 bases between them. The CDR3 is made up of 13 amino acids.

There are a few counts of this clonotype. The V gene is TRBV7-8, the J gene TRBJ2-7; no definite D call. This CDR3 comprises 15 residues. The germline V gene has CDR1 SGHVS and CDR2 FQNEAQ. V shed 6 bases and J shed 2 bases, with 17 bases lying between them. The CDR3 DNA reads as TGTGCCAGCAGACCCCAAAGGCAGTTTCCCTACGAGCAGTACTTC. Protein product: CASRPQRQFPYEQYF.